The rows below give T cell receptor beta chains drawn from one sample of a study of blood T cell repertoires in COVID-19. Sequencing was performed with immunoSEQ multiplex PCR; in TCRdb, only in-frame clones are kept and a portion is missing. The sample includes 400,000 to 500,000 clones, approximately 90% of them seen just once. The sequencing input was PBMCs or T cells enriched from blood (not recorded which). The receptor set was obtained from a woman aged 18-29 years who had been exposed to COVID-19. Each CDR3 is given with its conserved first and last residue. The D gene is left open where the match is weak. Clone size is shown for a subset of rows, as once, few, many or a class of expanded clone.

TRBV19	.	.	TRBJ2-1	TGTGCCACCACCGGGTATACGAACTACAATGAGCAGTTCTTC	CATTGYTNYNEQFF
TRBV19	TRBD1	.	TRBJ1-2	TGTGCCAGTAGGCTACAGGGGGCGGATGGCTACACCTTC	CASRLQGADGYTF
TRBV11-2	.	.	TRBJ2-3	TGTGCCAGCAGGCGGGTGGTGGGGACAGATACGCAGTATTTT	CASRRVVGTDTQYF
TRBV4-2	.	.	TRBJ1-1	TGTGCCAGCAGCCAAGGTCCAGCTGAAGCTTTCTTT	CASSQGPAEAFF
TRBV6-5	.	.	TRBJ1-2	TGTGCCAGCAGTTACTCGAACCGACTCACCTTC	CASSYSNRLTF
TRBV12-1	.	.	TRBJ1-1	TGTGCCAGCAGCACCAGGGGAGGGTACACTGAAGCTTTCTTT	CASSTRGGYTEAFF
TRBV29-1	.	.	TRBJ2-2	TGCAGCGTTGAAGATCTTAACGGGGAGCTGTTTTTT	CSVEDLNGELFF
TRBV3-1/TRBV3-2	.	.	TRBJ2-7	TGTGCCAGCAGCCAAGTAACCGGGATAAACGCGGCCGAGCAGTACTTC	CASSQVTGINAAEQYF
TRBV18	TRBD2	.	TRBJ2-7	TGTGCCAGCTCACCCATGACTAGCGTCTACGAGCAGTACTTC	CASSPMTSVYEQYF
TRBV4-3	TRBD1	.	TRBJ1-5	TGCGCCAGCAGCCATTCACAGGGGACAGGACAGCCCCAGCATTTT	CASSHSQGTGQPQHF
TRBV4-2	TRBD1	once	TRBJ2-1	TGTGCCAGCAGCCAAGATGTTCGGACAGGGTACAATGAGCAGTTCTTC	CASSQDVRTGYNEQFF
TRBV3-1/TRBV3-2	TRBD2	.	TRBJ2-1	TGTGCCAGCAGCCTACTAAGCTCAACTAGCGCTCAAGGCGATGAGCAGTTCTTC	CASSLLSSTSAQGDEQFF
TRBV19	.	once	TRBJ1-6	TGTGCCAGTAGTATGAGCGGGCCGCGGGGAGGGGATTCACCCCTCCACTTT	CASSMSGPRGGDSPLHF
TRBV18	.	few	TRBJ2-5	TGTGCCAGCTCACCGACAGAACAAGAGACCCAGTACTTC	CASSPTEQETQYF
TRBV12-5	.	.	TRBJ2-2	TGTGCTAGTGGTTTAGGGGGGGCCTCCGGGGAGCTGTTTTTT	CASGLGGASGELFF
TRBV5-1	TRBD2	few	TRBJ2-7	TGCGCCAGCAGCTACTTAGCGGGAGGGCTTGAGTACGAGCAGTACTTC	CASSYLAGGLEYEQYF
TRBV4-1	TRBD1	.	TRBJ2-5	TGCGCCAGCAGCCAAGGGCCAGGGGGCAGGGAGACCCAGTACTTC	CASSQGPGGRETQYF
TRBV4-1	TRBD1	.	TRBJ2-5	TGCGCCAGCAGCCAAAACCTGGGACAGGGAGGGGAGACCCAGTACTTC	CASSQNLGQGGETQYF
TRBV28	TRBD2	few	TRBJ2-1	TGTGCCAGCAGTTTCCGGGACTATCACAATGAGCAGTTCTTC	CASSFRDYHNEQFF
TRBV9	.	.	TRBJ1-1	TGTGCCAGCAGCCCCGGGGGAGGGGCCCCTATGAACACTGAAGCTTTCTTT	CASSPGGGAPMNTEAFF
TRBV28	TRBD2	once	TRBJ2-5	TGTGCCAGCAGCGCGGCAGAACTAGCGGGGCAGGAGGAGACCCAGTACTTC	CASSAAELAGQEETQYF
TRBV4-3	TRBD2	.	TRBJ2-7	TGCGCCAGCAGCCAAGATTATGAGACTAGCGTTCGCGAGCAGTACTTC	CASSQDYETSVREQYF
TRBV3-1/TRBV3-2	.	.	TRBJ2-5	TGTGCCAGCAGCCAAGATTGGATTCGGTTGGGGGGTAACCAAGAGACCCAGTACTTC	CASSQDWIRLGGNQETQYF
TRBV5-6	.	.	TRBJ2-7	TGTGCCAGCAGCTCGACAGGAACTCACGAGCAGTACTTC	CASSSTGTHEQYF
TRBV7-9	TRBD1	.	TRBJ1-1	TGTGCCAGCAGAGTGGACAGGGGGCTTTTGAGCACTGAAGCTTTCTTT	CASRVDRGLLSTEAFF
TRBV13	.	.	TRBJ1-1	TGTGCCAGCAGCGCTTTTAGGGGGTCGGAAACTGACACTGAAGCTTTCTTT	CASSAFRGSETDTEAFF
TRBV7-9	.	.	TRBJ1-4	TGTGCCAGCAGCCGAGATGCAACTAATGAAAAACTGTTTTTT	CASSRDATNEKLFF
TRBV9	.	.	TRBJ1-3	TGTGCCAGCAGCGTAGGTCTGTTGCAGGCTGGAAACACCATATATTTT	CASSVGLLQAGNTIYF
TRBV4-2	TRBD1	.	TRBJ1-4	TGTGCCAGCAGCCAAGTCCGGACAGGCACTAATGAAAAACTGTTTTTT	CASSQVRTGTNEKLFF
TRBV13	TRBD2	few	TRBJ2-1	TGTGCCAGCAGCGTACCTAGCGGGGTATACAATGAGCAGTTCTTC	CASSVPSGVYNEQFF
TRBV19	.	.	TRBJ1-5	TGTGCCAGTACCAAGGGGCCGATTGATAATCAGCCCCAGCATTTT	CASTKGPIDNQPQHF
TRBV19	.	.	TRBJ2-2	TGTGCCAGTAACCTCAGGGGGGTCGGGGAGCTGTTTTTT	CASNLRGVGELFF
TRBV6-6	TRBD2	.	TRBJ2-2	TGTGCCAGCAGTCCCGACCCCACTAGCGGGGGGGCCGGCGGGGAGCTGTTTTTT	CASSPDPTSGGAGGELFF
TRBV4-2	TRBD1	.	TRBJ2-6	TGTGCCAGCAGCCAGCCCGGACAGGGCCACTCTGGGGCCAACGTCCTGACTTTC	CASSQPGQGHSGANVLTF
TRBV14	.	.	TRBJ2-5	TGTGCCAGCGGGGCCCTGGTACAAGAGACCCAGTACTTC	CASGALVQETQYF
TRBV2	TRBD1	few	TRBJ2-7	TGTGCCAGCAGCAGAGACAGGGCAAGCACGCAGTACTTC	CASSRDRASTQYF
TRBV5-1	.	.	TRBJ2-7	TGCGCCAGCAGCTTGGTTAATAGCGGCTACGAGCAGTACTTC	CASSLVNSGYEQYF